The clone carrying this TCR beta chain came up many times. The CDR3 totals 13 residues. Germline V gene lookup returns CDR1 SEHNR and CDR2 FQNEAQ (reference sequence). V was clipped by 4 bases and J by 7 bases, with 13 bases between them. TCRdb re-called the 5' RACE reads with MiXCR, one entry per CDR3 protein. The sample lists 140,000 to 150,000 distinct CDR3 sequences, roughly 6.7% occurring once. This sample is part of a study of T cells after yellow fever vaccination. This specimen was CD4+ T cells sorted from PBMCs, taken 10 days after the yellow fever booster vaccination. V usage is TRBV7-9 and J usage is TRBJ2-5; D not certain. The source is a young man who received the YFV17D yellow fever vaccine. The CDR3 here is CASSSGILGTQYF. The CDR3 bases are TGTGCCAGCAGCTCTGGGATCCTTGGGACCCAGTACTTC.